A selection of T cell receptor beta chains follows, all from one sample in a study of neurological immune-mediated disorders. Each CDR3 protein is one row after TCRdb ran MiXCR on the 5' RACE reads. The sample lists tens of thousands of distinct CDR3 sequences, over 3.5% occurring once. The specimen was PBMCs. Every receptor here comes from a woman aged 50 to 60 with multiple sclerosis. CDR3s include the opening cysteine and the closing phenylalanine or tryptophan. Fields, in order: clone size, D gene, J gene, V gene, CDR3 DNA, CDR3 protein. The D gene is left open where the match is weak. Some rows have no size entry. The others give once, few or many, or a class for an expanded clone.

>many|NA|TRBJ2-1|TRBV20-1
TGCAGTGCTAGAGATAGAATAGGGAGTGAGCAGTTCTTC
CSARDRIGSEQFF
>medium-sized|TRBD1|TRBJ1-2|TRBV5-1
TGCGCCAGCACCAGGGACAGTACTAACTATGGCTACACCTTC
CASTRDSTNYGYTF
>many|NA|TRBJ2-5|TRBV7-3
TGTGCCAGCAGCCCGGAACAGGGTGCTGGATGGGAGACCCAGTACTTC
CASSPEQGAGWETQYF
>many|TRBD1|TRBJ2-2|TRBV3-1
TGTGCCAGCAGCCAAGTTAACAGGGGGCGAGGCGGGGAGCTGTTTTTT
CASSQVNRGRGGELFF
>many|TRBD1|TRBJ2-2|TRBV12-3/TRBV12-4
TGTGCCAGCAGTTTGGCAGGGGGAATCGGGGAGCTGTTTTTT
CASSLAGGIGELFF
>NA|NA|TRBJ2-1|TRBV15
TGTGCCACCAGCAGAGATCGAACGGGACCCAACAATGAGCAGTTCTTC
CATSRDRTGPNNEQFF
>few|NA|TRBJ2-3|TRBV20-1
TGCAGTGGGCAGGGGCCCACAGATACGCAGTATTTT
CSGQGPTDTQYF
>many|NA|TRBJ1-1|TRBV29-1
TGCAGCGTTGTTGTGGGGTTCGCGGGCACTGAAGCTTTCTTT
CSVVVGFAGTEAFF
>many|NA|TRBJ2-1|TRBV6-2/TRBV6-3
TGTGCCAGCAGTTACGTCGGGGGAGCCCCCTACAATGAGCAGTTCTTC
CASSYVGGAPYNEQFF
>many|NA|TRBJ2-1|TRBV5-1
TGCGCCAGCAGGGGCGCGGGTGAGCAGTTCTTC
CASRGAGEQFF
>many|NA|TRBJ2-3|TRBV3-1
TGTGCCAGCAGCCAGCCCAGGGGCACAGATACGCAGTATTTT
CASSQPRGTDTQYF
>many|NA|TRBJ1-1|TRBV5-1
TGCGCCAGCAACCCGGGACCGCAGAAGAACACTGAAGCTTTCTTT
CASNPGPQKNTEAFF
>many|NA|TRBJ2-5|TRBV14
TGTGCCAGCAGCTTACTAGCTACCTTGGAGACCCAGTACTTC
CASSLLATLETQYF
>many|NA|TRBJ1-6|TRBV9
TGTGCCAGCAGCGAGGGACCGAGCTCCTATAATTCACCCCTCCACTTT
CASSEGPSSYNSPLHF
>many|NA|TRBJ1-1|TRBV5-1
TGCGCCAGCAGCCCCGAGCATCGGGGAAGTTATGACACTGAAGCTTTCTTT
CASSPEHRGSYDTEAFF
>many|TRBD2|TRBJ2-1|TRBV29-1
TGCAGCGTCGGGACTAGCGGGAGAGCTGAGCAGTTCTTC
CSVGTSGRAEQFF
>many|TRBD1|TRBJ1-2|TRBV4-3
TGCGCCAGCAGCCAAGTAATCGGGACAGGTGCCTATGGCTACACCTTC
CASSQVIGTGAYGYTF
>many|NA|TRBJ2-5|TRBV12-3/TRBV12-4
TGTGCCAGCACTCCAGCGGGCAGGGAAGAGACCCAGTACTTC
CASTPAGREETQYF
>few|NA|TRBJ1-5|TRBV6-2/TRBV6-3
TGTGCCAGCAGTTACTCGAGGAATAGCAATCAGCCCCAGCATTTT
CASSYSRNSNQPQHF
>many|NA|TRBJ2-2|TRBV5-1
TGCGCCAGCCAGGGTGGCTCCAACACCGGGGAGCTGTTTTTT
CASQGGSNTGELFF
>NA|NA|TRBJ2-7|TRBV7-2
TGTGCCAGCAGCTTAGCGGGACGGCCCTACGAGCAGTACTTC
CASSLAGRPYEQYF
>many|NA|TRBJ1-1|TRBV12-3/TRBV12-4
TGTGCCAGCAGTCTCCCCACAGGGATGGCGGCCACTGAAGCTTTCTTT
CASSLPTGMAATEAFF
>many|TRBD1|TRBJ1-4|TRBV5-1
TGCGCCAGCGGTTTGACAGGGCTTAATGAAAAACTGTTTTTT
CASGLTGLNEKLFF
>many|TRBD2|TRBJ2-7|TRBV3-1
TGTGCCAGCACAACTAGCGGGAGTATTCAGTACTTC
CASTTSGSIQYF
>many|TRBD2|TRBJ2-2|TRBV6-2/TRBV6-3
TGTGCCAGCAGCTCCCAAACTAGCGGGAGTCGCACCGGGGAGCTGTTTTTT
CASSSQTSGSRTGELFF
>many|NA|TRBJ2-7|TRBV5-1
TGCGCCAGCAGCCAGGACCGTCGCTCCTACGAGCAGTACTTC
CASSQDRRSYEQYF
>many|NA|TRBJ1-4|TRBV20-1
TGCAGTGCTTTAACGGACCGAGTTGAAAAACTGTTTTTT
CSALTDRVEKLFF
>many|NA|TRBJ2-2|TRBV7-9
TGTGCCAGCAGGAGAGGACCTAACACCGGGGAGCTGTTTTTT
CASRRGPNTGELFF
>many|TRBD2|TRBJ2-7|TRBV11-3
TGTGCCAGCAGCTTAGGCAGGGAGGGTGGCGAGCAGTACTTC
CASSLGREGGEQYF
>many|NA|TRBJ2-3|TRBV7-2
TGTGCCAGCAGCTCCTCTTTTGGCACAGATACGCAGTATTTT
CASSSSFGTDTQYF
>many|NA|TRBJ2-7|TRBV7-2
TGTGCCAGCAGCCGTGGGGGGACGGAGTCCTACGAGCAGTACTTC
CASSRGGTESYEQYF
>many|NA|TRBJ2-1|TRBV12-3/TRBV12-4
TGTGCCAGCAGTTTCATTAGCGGACTATCCAATGAGCAGTTCTTC
CASSFISGLSNEQFF
>many|TRBD1|TRBJ2-7|TRBV4-3
TGCGCCAGCAGCCAGGACAGGAGCTACTCCTACGAGCAGTACTTC
CASSQDRSYSYEQYF
>many|TRBD1|TRBJ1-5|TRBV5-6
TGTGCCAGCAGCCCGGACAGGGGGGGGGCCCAGCATTTT
CASSPDRGGAQHF
>many|NA|TRBJ2-3|TRBV5-1
TGCGCCAGCAGCTTGGTTAGCGTTGCAGATACGCAGTATTTT
CASSLVSVADTQYF
>many|NA|TRBJ2-3|TRBV25-1
TGTGCCAGCAGTGAGACTAGATTGGGTACAGATACGCAGTATTTT
CASSETRLGTDTQYF
>many|NA|TRBJ2-5|TRBV5-6
TGTGCCAGCAGCTTGGGCCTAGAAAAAGAGACCCAGTACTTC
CASSLGLEKETQYF
>many|NA|TRBJ1-1|TRBV6-5
TGTGCCAGCAGTTACTCGTCCAGGAAGAACACTGAAGCTTTCTTT
CASSYSSRKNTEAFF
>many|NA|TRBJ2-1|TRBV5-6
TGTGCCAGCAGCTTGGGGGAGCCTGAGCAGTTCTTC
CASSLGEPEQFF
>many|NA|TRBJ1-5|TRBV21-1
TGTGCCAGCAGCAAAGTCGACCACAATCAGCCCCAGCATTTT
CASSKVDHNQPQHF
>many|NA|TRBJ2-2|TRBV24-1
TGTGCCACCAGTGATTTAAAGAGGACGAACACCGGGGAGCTGTTTTTT
CATSDLKRTNTGELFF
>many|NA|TRBJ1-1|TRBV6-2/TRBV6-3
TGTGCCAGCAGTTACTCGCGTGGAGGACCTGCTTTCTTT
CASSYSRGGPAFF
>NA|TRBD2|TRBJ2-1|TRBV6-2/TRBV6-3
TGTGCCAGCAGTTACACGGGGGGAGGGCCACTCTTC
CASSYTGGGPLF
>many|NA|TRBJ1-2|TRBV12-3/TRBV12-4
TGTGCCAGCACTGCCGTGGGTGGACTGATCTATGGCTACACCTTC
CASTAVGGLIYGYTF
>many|NA|TRBJ2-2|TRBV3-1
TGTGCCAGCAGCCAAGACGGGTTAGAGAACACCGGGGAGCTGTTTTTT
CASSQDGLENTGELFF
>many|NA|TRBJ2-3|TRBV20-1
TGCAGTGCTAGAGCGCCGAGCGGGCTTTTGGCAGATACGCAGTATTTT
CSARAPSGLLADTQYF
>many|TRBD2|TRBJ2-1|TRBV20-1
TGCAGTGCTAGGCCGGGACTAGCAAATGAGCAGTTCTTC
CSARPGLANEQFF
>many|NA|TRBJ1-1|TRBV6-2/TRBV6-3
TGTGCCAGCATCCCTAAAGGCGGAGAGAACACTGAAGCTTTCTTT
CASIPKGGENTEAFF
>many|TRBD2|TRBJ2-1|TRBV7-9
TGTGCCAGCAGCTTAGAAGGCGGGAGGGCCCATGAGCAGTTCTTC
CASSLEGGRAHEQFF
>many|NA|TRBJ2-5|TRBV9
TGTGCCAGCAGCGTGGCAAACACCCAAGAGACCCAGTACTTC
CASSVANTQETQYF
>many|NA|TRBJ2-4|TRBV10-2
TGCGCCAGCACCCAAAGAACGGGGATAGCCAAAAACATTCAGTACTTC
CASTQRTGIAKNIQYF
>many|TRBD1|TRBJ1-4|TRBV7-9
TGTGCCAGCAGCCAGGGACAGGACAATGAAAAACTGTTTTTT
CASSQGQDNEKLFF
>many|NA|TRBJ2-7|TRBV6-6
TGTGCCAGCAGCTGGGTCTCAAGCTCCTACGAGCAGTACTTC
CASSWVSSSYEQYF
>many|TRBD1|TRBJ2-6|TRBV7-2
TGTGCCAGTAAGACAGGGGCTGGGGCCAACGTCCTGACTTTC
CASKTGAGANVLTF
>many|TRBD2|TRBJ2-5|TRBV7-8
TGTGCCAGCAGCTCGGGACTAGCGGTTCAAGAGACCCAGTACTTC
CASSSGLAVQETQYF
>many|NA|TRBJ2-3|TRBV6-2/TRBV6-3
TGTGCCAGCAGTTCCTCGGAAACGCAGTATTTT
CASSSSETQYF
>many|TRBD2|TRBJ2-5|TRBV20-1
TGCAGTGCAAATCTAGCGGGAGTTAGGGAGACCCAGTACTTC
CSANLAGVRETQYF
>NA|TRBD2|TRBJ2-5|TRBV24-1
TGTGCCACCAGTGATTTCCGAGGACAAGCGGGAGGGCCAAGGGAGACCCAGTACTTC
CATSDFRGQAGGPRETQYF
>few|TRBD1|TRBJ2-7|TRBV7-9
TGTGCCAGCAGTCAACAGGGGATGCAGTACTTC
CASSQQGMQYF